This T cell receptor beta chain originates from a study of long-term antiretroviral therapy in people with HIV. CDR3 length: 17 amino acids. Trimming shortened V by 0 bases and J by 2 bases, and 12 bases separated the two germline ends. Germline V CDR1 and CDR2: SGHRS, YFSETQ. Survey level was the resolution at which the v3.0 immunoSEQ assay ran. The method was immunoSEQ multiplex PCR; TCRdb's version includes in-frame clones alone and lacks a portion of them. The repertoire holds more than 25,000 clones, with over 85% as singletons. The receptor was isolated from a woman aged 40 to 55 with HIV. Sequenced material: unsorted PBMCs, taken roughly 6.3 years after starting antiretroviral therapy. This chain connects TRBV5-1 to TRBJ2-6; no reliable D call. DNA for the CDR3: TGCGCCAGCAGCTTGGTTCCCGGGTCGCCTGGGGCCAACGTCCTGACTTTC. Amino acid sequence: CASSLVPGSPGANVLTF.